The rows below give T cell receptor beta chains drawn from one sample of a study of beta chain features in type 1 diabetes. Libraries were prepared by immunoSEQ multiplex PCR; TCRdb keeps only in-frame clonotypes and omits some of them. This table has about 370,000 clones, around 15% appearing once. Sample: naive CD4+ T cells from blood. These receptors all stem from a woman in her late teens or twenties in good health. Each CDR3 is given without its conserved first and last residue. Each record gives: CDR3 length, V gene, CDR3 protein.

>13|TRBV27
ASSRERTVNYGYT
>10|TRBV28
ASSLSGYGYT
>12|TRBV7-9
ASSLEAGSYGYT
>14|TRBV7-2
ASSLRGGASSTEAF
>11|TRBV9
ASSVELQAYPR
>14|TRBV7-9
ASSSRTSWGMYEQY
>12|TRBV11-2
ASSLRTLAYEQY
>13|TRBV30
AWSLAGIAKNIQY
>14|TRBV5-1
ASSLLSGSSYNEQF
>13|TRBV25-1
ASSEGLAGGYEQY
>12|TRBV7-3
ASSFLGPTDTQY
>11|TRBV15
ATSRALTGELF
>13|TRBV14
ASSLFGLASDTQY
>14|TRBV4-1
ASSSTSGRRAGELF
>15|TRBV4-2
ASSPTGGATGANVLT
>10|TRBV30
AWTLGDYGYT
>13|TRBV14
ASSQGQASYNEQF
>11|TRBV5-4
ASSSLAGDTQY
>11|TRBV11-1
ASNGPGTGELF
>14|TRBV9
ASSVRGTGYTGELF
>10|TRBV6-1
ASTMNRDEQY
>13|TRBV6-6
ASTYSGRGADTQY
>12|TRBV28
ASSSPGTGYGYT
>13|TRBV7-2
ASSSSGSFPDEQY
>14|TRBV18
ASSPIPSGSTDTQY
>13|TRBV9
ASSVEMSQLSGYT
>11|TRBV4-2
ASSQVGARGYT
>12|TRBV30
AWSLGLLNQPQH
>16|TRBV18
ASPLREALKNSYNEQF
>13|TRBV18
ASSPLTSGTDTQY
>11|TRBV7-9
ASSLGQGQTQY
>12|TRBV7-2
ASSLAQGAIGYT
>10|TRBV28
ASSSRRGEQY
>12|TRBV28
ASSQAGNSYEQY
>9|TRBV29-1
SADRVGGYT
>12|TRBV5-4
ASSGMDREETQY
>12|TRBV4-3
ASSQGRTVETQY
>15|TRBV21-1
ASSPRTSGRHGETQY
>11|TRBV30
AWSKSQGLGYT
>13|TRBV2
ASSRAGTGAQKLF
>14|TRBV4-2
ASSQEGTGGYHEQY
>11|TRBV28
ASSLWSTGELF
>11|TRBV7-9
ASSLAVALEAF
>12|TRBV19
ASSFRGAGNEQF
>13|TRBV25-1
ASSRDYSNTGELF
>12|TRBV5-1
ASSSGQGQETQY
>12|TRBV18
ASSSDRLNQPQH
>18|TRBV7-8
ASSPLAGGRVLSSYNEQF
>13|TRBV6-6
ASDTGYGSNQPQH
>10|TRBV29-1
SVRQGPGELF
>16|TRBV5-1
ASSLGLAGGPNTGELF
>14|TRBV19
ASSSLKSGRAYEQY
>15|TRBV27
ASDAGTSGIMQETQY
>13|TRBV9
ASSVAGSVRGEQF
>11|TRBV11-2
ASSPGGTGKLF
>9|TRBV20-1
SAIRLYGYT
>13|TRBV7-2
ASSLMGTGAETQY
>13|TRBV5-1
ASSLASGNPYEQY
>12|TRBV5-1
ASSASLMNTEAF
>14|TRBV7-9
ASSPPGTIDTDTQY